The clone carrying this T cell receptor beta chain was found many times. The data were obtained in a study of low-dose radiotherapy and immunotherapy resistance in tumors. Study-wide context: Members of Cohort 1 were treated with 0.5 Gy per fraction every 2 weeks. The prescribed total PTV dose was 6.5 Gy. Patients were treated with intravenous nivolumab at 240 mg every two weeks and were also dosed with ipilimumab at 1 mg/kg every six weeks. Over 26 weeks, cohort 2 got 1 Gy every two weeks, reaching 13 Gy.

The CDR3 spans 15 residues. Germline assignment: CDR1 SGHRS and CDR2 YFSETQ. V was pared by 1 base and J by 3 bases, with 5 bases of the junction left unmatched. Time point specified: after trial treatment. Regarding treatment: LDRT plus nivolumab, ipilimumab, low-dose cyclophosphamide and aspirin (RACIN trial). The study gave donors nivolumab, ipilimumab, aspirin, low-dose cyclophosphamide and low-dose radiotherapy. cDNA synthesis used a TRAV/TRBV-specific primer set for both chains. Amplification of TCRs used a constant-region primer and V-primer adapter for roughly 21 PCR cycles. TCRdb ran MiXCR on the reads and lists one entry per CDR3 protein. Among approximately 80,000 distinct CDR3 sequences listed, around 17% were seen once.

This TCR came from a male donor with prostate cancer. The gene calls are TRBV5-1 and TRBJ2-5; 8 bases match TRBD1. The sequences come from PBMCs, collected after low-dose radiotherapy plus immunotherapy. CDR3 loop: CASSLWGTGEETQYF. The CDR3 DNA is TGCGCCAGCAGCTTGTGGGGGACAGGAGAAGAGACCCAGTACTTC.